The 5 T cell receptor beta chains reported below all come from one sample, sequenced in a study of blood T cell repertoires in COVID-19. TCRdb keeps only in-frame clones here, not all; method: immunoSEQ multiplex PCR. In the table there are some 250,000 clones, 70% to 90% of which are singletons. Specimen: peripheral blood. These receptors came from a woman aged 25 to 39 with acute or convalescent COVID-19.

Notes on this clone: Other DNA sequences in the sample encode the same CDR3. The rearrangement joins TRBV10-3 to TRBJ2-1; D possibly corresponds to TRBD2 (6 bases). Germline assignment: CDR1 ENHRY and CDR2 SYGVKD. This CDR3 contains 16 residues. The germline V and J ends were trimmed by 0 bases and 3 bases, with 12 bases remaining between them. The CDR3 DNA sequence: TGTGCCATCAGTGAGTCCCGCGGGACCGGCTACAATGAGCAGTTCTTC. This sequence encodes CAISESRGTGYNEQFF.

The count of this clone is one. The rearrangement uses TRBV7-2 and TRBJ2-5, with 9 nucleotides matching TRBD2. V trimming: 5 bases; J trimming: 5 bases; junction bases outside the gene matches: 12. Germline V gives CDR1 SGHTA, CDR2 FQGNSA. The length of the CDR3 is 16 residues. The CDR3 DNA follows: TGTGCCAGCAGCACCCCCTTGCGGGAGGGCCGGGAGACCCAGTACTTC. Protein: CASSTPLREGRETQYF.

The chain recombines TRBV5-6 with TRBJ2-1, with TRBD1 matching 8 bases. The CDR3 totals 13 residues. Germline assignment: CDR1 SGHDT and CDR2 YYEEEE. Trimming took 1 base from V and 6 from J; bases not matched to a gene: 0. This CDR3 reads CASSLTGGNEQFF. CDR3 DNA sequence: TGTGCCAGCAGCTTGACAGGGGGCAATGAGCAGTTCTTC.

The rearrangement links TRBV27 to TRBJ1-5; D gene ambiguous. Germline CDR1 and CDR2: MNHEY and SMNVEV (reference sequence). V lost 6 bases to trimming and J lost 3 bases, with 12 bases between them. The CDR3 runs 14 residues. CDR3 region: CASRIRGDNQPQHF. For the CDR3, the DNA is TGTGCCAGCAGAATACGGGGAGACAATCAGCCCCAGCATTTT.

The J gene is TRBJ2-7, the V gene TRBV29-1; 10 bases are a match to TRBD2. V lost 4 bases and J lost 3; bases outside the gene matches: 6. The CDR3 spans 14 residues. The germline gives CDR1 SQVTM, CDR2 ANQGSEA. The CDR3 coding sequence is TGCAGCGTTGGTAGGGGGACTAGCGTCTACGAGCAGTACTTC. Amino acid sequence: CSVGRGTSVYEQYF.